These 6 T cell receptor beta chains were sequenced from one sample in a study of blood T cell repertoires in COVID-19. This table comes from immunoSEQ multiplex PCR, and its TCRdb copy is limited to in-frame clones, with some not included. Of tens of thousands of clones in the sample, 88% were seen once. Sequencing input: peripheral blood. These receptors were obtained from a woman older than 75 with acute or convalescent COVID-19.

The chain uses TRBV3-1 (or the pseudogene TRBV3-2) and TRBJ1-2; D unclear. The germline V gene encodes CDR1 LGHDT and CDR2 YNNKEL (reference sequence). The CDR3 covers 13 residues. Trimming shortened V by 1 base and J by 4 bases, and 7 bases separated the two germline ends. The CDR3 protein is CASSQGPVYGYTF. The CDR3 bases are TGTGCCAGCAGCCAAGGCCCAGTCTATGGCTACACCTTC.

The chain is built from TRBV11-3 and TRBJ1-1; 8 bases map to TRBD1. This CDR3 spans 12 amino acids. Unmatched junction bases numbered 3, after V lost 1 base and J lost 11 bases. Germline V gene sequence: CDR1 SGHNT, CDR2 YENEEA. The CDR3 nucleotides are TGTGCCAGCAGCTTAGGGCAGGGGGCGGCTTTCTTT. Protein: CASSLGQGAAFF.

This chain joins TRBV5-1 and TRBJ2-3; possible D gene TRBD2, 6 bases. V lost 0 bases, J lost 7 bases, and 24 bases lay in between. CDR1 is SGHRS and CDR2 is YFSETQ in the germline V gene. The CDR3 is made up of 18 amino acids. The CDR3 protein is CASSLVLASDGGTYTQYF. DNA of the CDR3: TGCGCCAGCAGCTTGGTCCTGGCTAGCGATGGGGGGACGTATACGCAGTATTTT.

This clone was observed a handful of times. The chain joins TRBV11-2 to TRBJ2-1, with 7 bases aligning to TRBD1. CDR3 size: 16 residues. Germline V CDR1 and CDR2: SGHAT, FQNNGV. V trimming: 1 base; J trimming: 6 bases; junction bases outside the gene matches: 9. This CDR3 is CASSLVRGRLGNEQFF. CDR3 DNA sequence: TGTGCCAGCAGCTTAGTTAGGGGGCGTTTAGGCAATGAGCAGTTCTTC.

In its sample, this clone was seen once. The V call is TRBV6-6, the J call TRBJ1-5, with D hard to call. Between the trimmed V and J ends, which lost 2 bases and 5 bases, there was a span of 4 bases. The CDR3 is made up of 12 amino acids. Germline CDR1 MNHNY, CDR2 SVGAGI (reference sequence). CDR3 protein: CASSYLYQPQHF. In DNA form, the CDR3 reads TGTGCCAGCAGTTACCTTTATCAGCCCCAGCATTTT.

In this sample, this clone turned up once. The chain has TRBV12-3 or TRBV12-4 and TRBJ2-3; no firm D call. V shed 5 bases and J shed 6 bases, with 9 bases lying between them. The CDR3 extends over 12 amino acids. CDR3 loop: CASSGNLDTQYF. The CDR3 DNA follows: TGTGCCAGCAGTGGTAACTTGGATACGCAGTATTTT.